These 5 T cell receptor beta chains came from one sample sequenced in a study of CD8 T cells in Susac syndrome. After extraction with the RNeasy kit, 0.5 to 1 ug of the RNA was reverse transcribed using random hexamers. TCRdb re-analysed the immunoSEQ multiplex PCR reads in MiXCR, keeping a single row per CDR3 protein. The sample yields roughly 200,000 distinct CDR3 sequences, 90% to 95% seen once. Sequencing was done on a sample of CD4+ T cells from PBMCs. The receptor source for this set is a human donor with Susac syndrome.

The gene calls are TRBV9 and TRBJ2-1; D is ambiguous. V was shortened by 2 bases and J by 9 bases, with 12 bases between the two germline ends. This CDR3 has 13 amino acids. Germline assignment: CDR1 SGDLS and CDR2 YYNGEE. The CDR3 region is CASSVRETVEQFF. The CDR3, as DNA: TGTGCCAGCAGCGTGCGAGAGACGGTTGAGCAGTTCTTC.

The chain recombines TRBV20-1 with TRBJ2-5; D not resolved. Trimming removed 0 bases at V and 5 bases at J, with 10 bases between. Germline-derived CDR1 and CDR2 are DFQATT and SNEGSKA (reference sequence). The CDR3 runs to 13 residues. The DNA of the CDR3 is TGCAGTGCTAGAGACTTCCGCCGGGAGACCCAGTACTTC. Translating gives CSARDFRRETQYF.

This chain connects TRBV2 to TRBJ2-1; 7 positions agree with TRBD1. Germline values: CDR1 SNHLY, CDR2 FYNNEI. V gave up 5 bases and J gave up 13 bases; unmatched junction bases: 11. The CDR3 length is 13 residues. This CDR3 is CASSTGTANFQFF. DNA for the CDR3: TGTGCCAGCAGTACCGGGACAGCCAACTTCCAGTTCTTC. The whole variable domain, remainder taken from reference TRBV2 and TRBJ2-1, is EPEVTQTPSHQVTQMGQEVILRCVPISNHLYFYWYRQILGQKVEFLVSFYNNEISEKSEIFDDQFSVERPDGSNFTLKIRSTKLEDSAMYFCASSTGTANFQFFGPGTRLTVL.

The V gene is TRBV5-6, the J gene TRBJ2-5; D may be TRBD2 (6 bases). Germline assignment: CDR1 SGHDT and CDR2 YYEEEE. Trimming took off 5 bases at V and 4 bases at J, with 15 bases between the two ends. The CDR3 loop spans 14 amino acids. The CDR3 protein is CASRSRGLGETQYF. The CDR3 DNA reads TGTGCCAGCAGGTCCCGGGGGTTAGGAGAGACCCAGTACTTC.

V and J are TRBV2 and TRBJ2-1; TRBD2 matches at 7 bases. Germline loops: CDR1 SNHLY, CDR2 FYNNEI. The CDR3 is made up of 15 amino acids. V gave up 6 bases and J gave up 6 bases; unmatched junction bases: 11. The CDR3 sequence is CASRGRGQRANEQFF. Written as DNA, the CDR3 is TGTGCCAGCAGGGGGAGGGGCCAACGCGCCAATGAGCAGTTCTTC.